The next 24 T cell receptor beta chains were all read from a single sample in a study of technical replicates of blood from a few donors. The assay was immunoSEQ multiplex PCR, and TCRdb's table has in-frame clones only and misses some. The sample consists of roughly 6,500 clones, 90% to 96% of them appearing once. Sample: PBMCs. The receptor set was obtained from a human donor in good health.

The rearrangement uses TRBV11-1 and TRBJ2-1; a weak D match, TRBD2 (6 bases). V lost 0 bases, J lost 5 bases, and 14 bases lay in between. Per the germline V gene, CDR1 is SGHAT and CDR2 is FQDESV (reference sequence). The CDR3 length is 16 residues. CDR3 sequence reads: CASSLAGTGINNEQFF. The CDR3 bases are TGTGCCAGCAGCTTAGCCGGGACTGGAATAAACAATGAGCAGTTCTTC.

This sequence joins TRBV28 and TRBJ1-2; 9 nucleotides align to TRBD1. V trimming: 4 bases; J trimming: 2 bases; junction bases outside the gene matches: 5. Germline CDR1 MDHEN, CDR2 SYDVKM. The CDR3 is 15 residues long. The CDR3 here is CASSSGQGKNYGYTF. For the CDR3, the DNA is TGTGCCAGCAGTTCCGGACAGGGGAAGAACTATGGCTACACCTTC.

This chain uses TRBV5-5 with TRBJ1-5, with a weak D call TRBD1 (6 bases). Germline values: CDR1 SGHKS, CDR2 YYEKEE (reference sequence). This CDR3 is 17 amino acids long. Deletions cut 4 bases from V and 3 bases from J, with 20 bases between. CDR3 sequence: CASSQQPIDRNNQPQHF. CDR3 in DNA: TGTGCCAGCAGCCAACAACCTATAGACAGGAACAATCAGCCCCAGCATTTT.

The V and J genes are TRBV6-5 and TRBJ2-2; no clear D gene. CDR3 length equals 14 residues. V was shortened by 2 bases and J by 4 bases, with 8 bases between the two germline ends. The germline CDR1 and CDR2 sequences are MNHEY and SVGAGI. In DNA, the CDR3 is TGTGCCAGCAGTTACGGAGTCGTCACCGGGGAGCTGTTTTTT. As protein: CASSYGVVTGELFF.

This chain uses TRBV28 with TRBJ1-4; TRBD1 agrees at 8 bases. Trimming removed 5 bases from V and 8 bases from J; junction bases left unmatched: 7. CDR1 is MDHEN, CDR2 SYDVKM, per germline. CDR3 length: 14 residues. The CDR3 DNA follows: TGTGCCAGCAGTAGGGACAGGTTGCAGGAAAAACTGTTTTTT. Amino acid sequence: CASSRDRLQEKLFF.

V usage is TRBV7-6 and J usage is TRBJ1-1; 7 bases agree with TRBD1. The trim removed 6 bases at V and 4 bases at J, leaving 8 bases unmatched. This CDR3 spans 14 amino acids. CDR1 is SGHVS and CDR2 is FNYEAQ in the germline V gene. For the CDR3, the DNA is TGTGCCAGCAGTCCAGGGGGGCCGAGCACTGAAGCTTTCTTT. This gives the protein CASSPGGPSTEAFF.

This sequence joins TRBV18 and TRBJ2-1; D gene unclear. Trimming cost V 2 bases and J 0 bases, with 11 bases left between them. From germline, CDR1 is KGHSH and CDR2 LQKENI. This CDR3 is built from 16 residues. The CDR3 region is CASSPTFASSYNEQFF. The CDR3 nucleotides read TGTGCCAGCTCACCAACGTTTGCTAGCTCCTACAATGAGCAGTTCTTC.

The CDR3, as DNA: TGCGCCAGCAGCTTGGAACCGGGAGGGTCTGGAAACACCATATATTTT. Protein product: CASSLEPGGSGNTIYF. The chain couples TRBV5-1 to TRBJ1-3; D is unresolved. CDR3 length equals 16 residues. V was cut by 0 bases and J by 1 base, with 11 bases left in between. The germline gives CDR1 SGHRS, CDR2 YFSETQ. Full variable domain (remainder filled in from reference TRBV5-1 and TRBJ1-3): KAGVTQTPRYLIKTRGQQVTLSCSPISGHRSVSWYQQTPGQGLQFLFEYFSETQRNKGNFPGRFSGRQFSNSRSEMNVSTLELGDSALYLCASSLEPGGSGNTIYFGEGSWLTVV.

The chain couples TRBV27 to TRBJ2-2; 7 bases map to TRBD1. Trimming at V came to 1 base and at J to 2 bases, leaving 1 base not matched to a gene. CDR3 size: 15 residues. Germline V lookup: CDR1 MNHEY, CDR2 SMNVEV (reference sequence). CDR3 amino acids: CASSLYRGNTGELFF. The CDR3 DNA follows: TGTGCCAGCAGTTTATACAGGGGTAACACCGGGGAGCTGTTTTTT.

The rearrangement links TRBV5-8 to TRBJ1-1; D call uncertain. This CDR3 has 11 amino acids. Germline assignment: CDR1 SGHTS and CDR2 YDEGEE. Trimming took 6 bases from V and 5 from J, leaving 8 bases between them. This CDR3 is CASTGWTEAFF. The CDR3 nucleotides are TGTGCCAGCACCGGGTGGACTGAAGCTTTCTTT.

The J gene is TRBJ2-7, the V gene TRBV5-1, with a weak D call TRBD2 (6 bases). Per germline, CDR1 SGHRS and CDR2 YFSETQ. The CDR3 runs 14 residues. V was shortened by 2 bases and J by 7 bases, with 16 bases between the two germline ends. Here the CDR3 reads CASSLTAGSREQYF. The DNA for the CDR3 is TGCGCCAGCAGCTTAACAGCGGGTTCTCGGGAGCAGTACTTC.

This chain uses TRBV5-1 with TRBJ2-5; 7 bases match TRBD2. Germline trimming cut 4 bases from V and 5 bases from J; bases unmatched to any gene: 8. From germline, CDR1 is SGHRS and CDR2 YFSETQ. CDR3 length equals 14 residues. The DNA of the CDR3 is TGCGCCAGCAGCCCGGGGGGAGCAGGGGAGACCCAGTACTTC. Amino acid sequence: CASSPGGAGETQYF.

The V call is TRBV28, the J call TRBJ1-1; no definite D call. Germline values: CDR1 MDHEN, CDR2 SYDVKM. V lost 2 bases and J lost 0, with 7 bases in between. The CDR3 sequence is 14 residues long. The CDR3 nucleotides are TGTGCCAGCAGTTTACCACAGATGAACACTGAAGCTTTCTTT. Its protein is CASSLPQMNTEAFF.

This chain links TRBV19 with TRBJ2-3, with TRBD2 identical over 7 bases. The germline V gene has CDR1 LNHDA and CDR2 SQIVND (reference sequence). The junction had 4 bases not matched to a gene; V was cut back by 6 bases and J by 4 bases. The CDR3 sequence is 13 residues long. CDR3 in amino acids: CASSKGLADTQYF. The CDR3, as DNA: TGTGCCAGTAGCAAAGGACTAGCAGATACGCAGTATTTT.

This clone has just one count. The chain recombines TRBV6-5 with TRBJ1-5; no clear D. CDR1 and CDR2 (germline): MNHEY, SVGAGI. The CDR3 has 15 residues. The V end was cut by 9 bases, the J end by 3 bases, with 18 bases between. CDR3 protein: CASRLQAMANQPQHF. The CDR3 DNA is TGTGCCAGTAGGCTCCAGGCGATGGCCAATCAGCCCCAGCATTTT.

This chain links TRBV15 with TRBJ1-5; a weak D match, TRBD1 (6 bases). The germline gives CDR1 LNHNV, CDR2 YYDKDF (reference sequence). Trimming cost V 1 base and J 4 bases, with 14 bases left between them. The CDR3 contains 16 residues. The CDR3, as DNA: TGTGCCACCAGCAGAGCAGGGGCAGGGCCGAATCAGCCCCAGCATTTT. Translation gives CATSRAGAGPNQPQHF.

J is TRBJ2-7 and V is TRBV28; D may be TRBD2 (6 bases). This CDR3 has 12 amino acids. V was pared by 6 bases and J by 3 bases, with 9 bases between. Germline V CDR1 and CDR2: MDHEN, SYDVKM. CDR3: CASRTGLYEQYF. The CDR3 coding sequence is TGTGCCAGCAGGACGGGACTCTACGAGCAGTACTTC.

J is TRBJ2-3 and V is TRBV2, with no clear D. The CDR3 has 13 amino acids. Deletions cut 7 bases from V and 2 bases from J, with 10 bases between. Germline V CDR1 and CDR2: SNHLY, FYNNEI. The CDR3 DNA sequence: TGTGCCAGCAACCAGATGCTCACAGATACGCAGTATTTT. Protein: CASNQMLTDTQYF. The full variable domain, with the rest looked up from reference TRBV2 and TRBJ2-3, is EPEVTQTPSHQVTQMGQEVILRCVPISNHLYFYWYRQILGQKVEFLVSFYNNEISEKSEIFDDQFSVERPDGSNFTLKIRSTKLEDSAMYFCASNQMLTDTQYFGPGTRLTVL.

This clone has more than one count but fewer than ten. The rearrangement uses TRBV6-5 and TRBJ2-3; tentatively, D is TRBD1 (5 bases). This CDR3 comprises 15 residues. The V and J ends lost 0 bases and 3 bases respectively, with 10 bases between them. Germline V gene data show CDR1 as MNHEY and CDR2 as SVGAGI. Here the CDR3 DNA reads TGTGCCAGCAGTTACTCGGTAGCAGGGACAGATACGCAGTATTTT. It is translated as CASSYSVAGTDTQYF.

The chain links TRBV6-1 to TRBJ1-5; D call uncertain. The V gene lost 4 bases and the J gene lost 5 bases, with 9 bases spanning the gap. Per germline, CDR1 MNHNS and CDR2 SASEGT. This CDR3 comprises 13 residues. CDR3 DNA: TGTGCCAGCAGTGTCCCGGGGTATCAGCCCCAGCATTTT. Amino acid sequence: CASSVPGYQPQHF.

The chain has TRBV28 and TRBJ2-7; TRBD1 matches at 12 bases. CDR1 MDHEN and CDR2 SYDVKM come from the germline V gene. The trim removed 5 bases at V and 6 bases at J, leaving 8 bases unmatched. This CDR3 is built from 15 residues. The CDR3 here is CASSQGTGGLSEQYF. The CDR3 DNA sequence: TGTGCCAGCAGTCAAGGGACAGGGGGCTTGTCCGAGCAGTACTTC.

The chain recombines TRBV2 with TRBJ2-3, with 9 nucleotides matching TRBD1. CDR3 length equals 15 residues. After removal of 6 bases from V and 3 bases from J, the junction contained 7 bases not matched to a gene. From germline, CDR1 is SNHLY and CDR2 FYNNEI. CDR3 in amino acids: CASRGGQGRTDTQYF. CDR3 nucleotides: TGTGCCAGCAGAGGAGGACAGGGGAGGACAGATACGCAGTATTTT.

This rearrangement joins TRBV6-5 to TRBJ1-5; 8 bases align to TRBD1. V gave up 4 bases and J gave up 16 bases; unmatched junction bases: 9. The germline CDR1 and CDR2 sequences are MNHEY and SVGAGI. The CDR3 is made up of 12 amino acids. In DNA form, the CDR3 reads TGTGCCAGCAGTTCGAGGACAGGGCTGACCCATTTT. This codes for CASSSRTGLTHF.

This chain connects TRBV4-1 to TRBJ2-1; 8 bases match TRBD2. The V gene's germline CDR1 is MGHRA and CDR2 YSYEKL. Unmatched junction bases numbered 3, after V lost 3 bases and J lost 2 bases. This CDR3 has 15 amino acids. CDR3 DNA sequence: TGCGCCAGCAGCCAGGCGGGAGGCACCTACAATGAGCAGTTCTTC. Its translation: CASSQAGGTYNEQFF.